This TCR beta chain was sequenced in a study of T cell responses to AZD1222 COVID-19 vaccine. Measured with immunoSEQ multiplex PCR; TCRdb has only the in-frame clones, and not every one. The profile shows tens of thousands of clones, approximately 90% of them singletons. From germline, CDR1 is KGHDR and CDR2 SFDVKD. The V end was cut by 7 bases, the J end by 4 bases, with 16 bases between. The CDR3 is 15 residues long. The V call is TRBV24-1, the J call TRBJ1-5; D remains ambiguous. The receptor was derived from an adult who received the AZD1222 COVID-19 vaccine. Material: peripheral blood, obtained 28 days after the second AZD1222 dose. CDR3: CATSPEGLANQPQHF. The CDR3 bases are TGTGCCACCAGCCCCGAGGGCTTGGCAAATCAGCCCCAGCATTTT.